This T cell receptor beta chain was documented in a study of T cell responses to AZD1222 COVID-19 vaccine. Study-level results: The repertoires were collected only after the peak T cell response. Close to half of spike-specific TCRs reportedly recognize unmutated variant regions.

About this clone itself: Its antigen is currently unknown.

Assay used: immunoSEQ multiplex PCR; TCRdb lists only in-frame clones, some missing. The top ten clones hold 8% to 9.5% of a sample with about 120,000 clones, about 90% of them seen once. The specimen was peripheral blood, collected on day 0 of AZD1222 vaccination. This TCR was sampled from an adult in good health.

The CDR3 loop reads CASSLDTFRGETQYF. As DNA, the CDR3 is TGTGCCAGCAGCTTGGACACCTTTCGGGGAGAGACCCAGTACTTC. V gene TRBV5-8 combines with J gene TRBJ2-5; maybe TRBD2 (5 bases). CDR3 length: 15 residues. V was trimmed by 0 bases and J by 4 bases, leaving 13 bases between them. CDR1 is SGHTS, CDR2 YDEGEE, per germline.